This T cell receptor (beta chain) comes out of a study of Graves' ophthalmopathy and Graves' hyperthyroidism (dated by TCRdb to the late 2010s). A note on the overall study: Peripheral blood was collected before any treatment was given, at the time of initial diagnosis. To tell Graves' ophthalmopathy apart from Graves' hyperthyroidism, and to predict which patients would progress to ophthalmopathy, the study relied on TCR beta repertoire signatures. In total, some 140 blood samples were TCR-sequenced: 40 to 45 ophthalmopathy, some 72 hyperthyroidism and some 17 hyperthyroidism-to-ophthalmopathy patients. To explore V-J signatures distinguishing ophthalmopathy from hyperthyroidism, a discovery set of some 100 patients (roughly 45 ophthalmopathy, around 55 stable hyperthyroidism) was enrolled. For independent validation, a separate cohort was made up of approximately 18 hyperthyroidism patients plus 17 patients who later progressed from hyperthyroidism to ophthalmopathy. In about six hyperthyroidism patients, the T-cell repertoires found in thyroid tissue were compared with those found in blood. Following sampling, methimazole starting at 30 mg daily was administered to hyperthyroidism patients, and high-dose intravenous methylprednisolone was administered to ophthalmopathy patients. Results the study describes overall, beyond this receptor: In validation, the model predicted ophthalmopathy progression with 55% to 71% sensitivity and around 72% specificity; roughly eleven predicted patients were CT-confirmed with GO in a median of about 6.2 months. Sample size was not predetermined statistically, and investigators were not blinded to group allocation. Among expanded thyroid clonotypes with frequency above 0.001, most also showed up in blood, which suggests that blood repertoires may reflect the thyroid immune response. In cross-validation, the 13-signature model distinguished ophthalmopathy from stable hyperthyroidism with 87.88% sensitivity and about 81% specificity, while in the test set the corresponding values were approximately 79% and 70%.

For repertoire sequencing, the TCR beta CDR3 regions were amplified from RNA transcripts. The first round was an RT-PCR using HTBI primers with the Qiagen OneStep RT-PCR kit, and this first round was followed by a second-round multiplex PCR, then size selection and purification. Sequencing of the libraries was carried out on an Illumina HiSeq2000 in paired-end mode with 100 bp reads. Per the original workflow: Reads were processed with SOAPnuke, discarding reads with adapters, uncalled bases, mean Phred below 15, or no exact constant-primer or identifier match. High-quality paired reads were merged with COPE v1.2.5. Unique nucleotide sequences were defined as clonotypes and aligned to IMGT TRB V, D and J references using MiTCR v1.1. Analysis was restricted to V-J combinations with a frequency above 0.0001, which covered roughly 99% of repertoires. For each V-J combination, a TCR clonal expansion and chaos score was defined as F50 clonal expansion divided by the chaos observed in the TCRdist matrix. Welch's t-statistics and random forest were used to reduce the features to 13 V-J combinations, which were then used as input to a naive Bayes classifier. Thyroid-blood repertoire similarity was quantified with the Morisita-Horn index. The public reads were reprocessed in TCRdb via fastp at Q25 and MiXCR, keeping in-frame beta chains. Here each entry gathers all rows of one CDR3 protein and keeps the most common genes and DNA. The V and J calls come from TCRdb's annotation, not from the publication. This sample comprises under 350,000 distinct CDR3 sequences, roughly a sixth of them detected only once. The leading ten clones occupy roughly an eighth of the sample.

The CDR3 contains 13 residues, cysteine and phenylalanine counted. The DNA shown is the 39-base CDR3, in frame from base 1. Cut back by 2 bases and 7 bases, the V and J ends lie 12 bases apart. Looking up the germline V gene yields CDR1 SGHTA and CDR2 FQGNSA. At least ten counts were recorded for this clonotype. Its target antigen remains unknown. Qualities for individual bases were not recorded, and no much larger clone is one base off. The ophthalmopathy patients had moderately to severely active disease, with a Clinical Activity Score of 3 or higher, a NOSPECS grade of 4 or higher, and a disease duration of less than 3 months. Patients with other autoimmune diseases, uncontrolled infections, pregnancy or lactation were excluded from the study. Clinical symptoms, serum thyroxine, TRAb, thyroid ultrasound and orbital computed tomography formed the basis of the diagnosis. PBMCs were isolated from 7.5 to 10 ml of fresh peripheral blood by Ficoll-Paque density gradient centrifugation. Total RNA was extracted using Trizol reagent, and RNA quality was checked on an Agilent 2100 Bioanalyzer.

Sequencing was carried out using peripheral blood. This clonotype originated in an adult man with Graves' ophthalmopathy. Here the chain combines TRBV7-2 and TRBJ2-7; the D gene is not confidently resolved. The DNA reads TGTGCCAGCAGCTTATGGCCAGTGCAAGAGCAGTACTTC. Translated, it reads CASSLWPVQEQYF.